Below are 10 T cell receptor beta chains sequenced from a single sample in a study of blood T cells in healthy people across ages. Through a sample-barcoded 5' primer and a J-beta primer mix, a second PCR was run for about 6 to 11 cycles. TCRdb recomputed calls from the 5' RACE reads with MiXCR, one row per CDR3 protein. This sample has roughly 1.7 million distinct CDR3 sequences, with roughly 30% found just once. Input material: blood. These receptor sequences come from a woman aged 25 to 39 in good health.

The sample holds a few counts of this clonotype. CDR3 coding DNA: TGTGCCAGCACCCAAAGTGGTTTAGGGAGGACTAACTATGGCTACACCTTC. As protein: CASTQSGLGRTNYGYTF. The chain uses TRBV7-8 and TRBJ1-2, with D unresolved. Looked up from germline, CDR1 is SGHVS and CDR2 is FQNEAQ. V shed 7 bases and J shed 0 bases, with 21 bases lying between them. The CDR3 runs to 17 residues.

There are many counts of this clonotype. This chain uses TRBV10-3 with TRBJ2-3, with D perhaps TRBD1 or TRBD2 (5 bases each). Trimming took off 10 bases at V and 6 bases at J, with 17 bases between the two ends. Looked up from germline, CDR1 is ENHRY and CDR2 is SYGVKD. The CDR3 runs to 13 residues. This CDR3 reads CATIAWGSDTQYF. The CDR3 DNA reads TGTGCCACCATCGCCTGGGGGTCGGATACGCAGTATTTT.

DNA of the CDR3: TGTGCTATTTCGGGTCTGACCTACGAGCAGTACTTC. This codes for CAISGLTYEQYF. V usage is TRBV2 and J usage is TRBJ2-7, with unresolved D. From germline, CDR1 is SNHLY and CDR2 FYNNEI. The CDR3 consists of 12 residues. The full variable domain, rest sourced from reference TRBV2 and TRBJ2-7, is EPEVTQTPSHQVTQMGQEVILRCVPISNHLYFYWYRQILGQKVEFLVSFYNNEISEKSEIFDDQFSVERPDGSNFTLKIRSTKLEDSAMYFCAISGLTYEQYFGPGTRLTVT.

About this clonotype: One junction end does not reproduce the germline sequence, and a read error may be involved. This rearrangement joins TRBV10-3 to TRBJ2-4; D is uncertain. The end of the DNA aligns better with TRBJ2-7, so the J call may be wrong. The CDR3 contains 13 residues. The germline CDR1 and CDR2 sequences are ENHRY and SYGVKD. As DNA, the CDR3 is TGTGCCATCGGTGATAAAGACCAGCACGAGCAGTACTTC. This gives the protein CAIGDKDQHEQYF.

This clonotype was counted ten times or more. The rearrangement uses TRBV10-3 and TRBJ2-7, with 9 bases identical to TRBD1. Unmatched junction bases numbered 8, after V lost 10 bases and J lost 1 base. The CDR3 extends over 14 amino acids. The V gene's germline CDR1 is ENHRY and CDR2 SYGVKD. This CDR3 reads CATEPGQGSYEQYF. The CDR3, as DNA: TGTGCCACCGAACCGGGACAGGGATCCTACGAGCAGTACTTC.

The chain recombines TRBV19 with TRBJ2-1; 10 nucleotides match TRBD1. The trim removed 3 bases at V and 8 bases at J, leaving 7 bases unmatched. The CDR3 is 15 residues long. CDR1 is LNHDA, CDR2 SQIVND, per germline (reference sequence). The CDR3 DNA reads TGTGCCAGTAGTATTCGGACAGGGACAGGGGATGAGCAGTTCTTC. Translation: CASSIRTGTGDEQFF.

This clonotype was seen a few times. The rearrangement joins TRBV27 to TRBJ2-7, with 10 bases aligning to TRBD2. This CDR3 is 16 amino acids long. Trimming at V came to 5 bases and at J to 2 bases, leaving 9 bases not matched to a gene. CDR1 MNHEY and CDR2 SMNVEV come from the germline V gene (reference sequence). CDR3 in amino acids: CASSRYLAGGPYEQYF. For the CDR3, the DNA is TGTGCCAGCAGTCGCTATTTAGCGGGGGGCCCCTACGAGCAGTACTTC.

This clonotype was counted at least ten times. This chain uses TRBV15 with TRBJ2-5; D perhaps matches TRBD1 (6 bases). CDR1 LNHNV and CDR2 YYDKDF come from the germline V gene (reference sequence). V was trimmed by 3 bases and J by 6 bases, leaving 14 bases between them. This CDR3 has 14 amino acids. The CDR3 loop reads CATSSPGHLKTQYF. The CDR3 bases are TGTGCCACCAGCAGTCCGGGACACCTTAAGACCCAGTACTTC.

This rearrangement joins TRBV9 to TRBJ1-2; D uncertain. The CDR3 contains 16 residues. With 2 bases removed from V and 2 bases from J, the gap between germline ends came to 16 bases. Looked up from germline, CDR1 is SGDLS and CDR2 is YYNGEE. The CDR3 spells CASSVLRASENYGYTF. As DNA, the CDR3 is TGTGCCAGCAGCGTGCTCCGAGCATCGGAGAACTATGGCTACACCTTC. Based on the CDR3 plus reference TRBV9 and TRBJ1-2, the full variable domain is DSGVTQTPKHLITATGQRVTLRCSPRSGDLSVYWYQQSLDQGLQFLIQYYNGEERAKGNILERFSAQQFPDLHSELNLSSLELGDSALYFCASSVLRASENYGYTFGSGTRLTVV.

This clonotype has a count of ten or more. The chain employs TRBV12-3 or TRBV12-4 and TRBJ2-1; the D gene is possibly TRBD1 (5 bases). The CDR3 loop spans 15 amino acids. V gave up 3 bases and J gave up 5 bases, with 14 bases separating them. The CDR3 DNA follows: TGTGCCAGCAGTTTTGGGGCAGATACTAACAATGAGCAGTTCTTC. It yields the protein CASSFGADTNNEQFF.